This T cell receptor beta chain is drawn from a study of blood T cell repertoires in COVID-19 (dated by TCRdb to the early 2020s). Describing the broader study: The collaborator samples originated in the United States, Italy and Spain and spanned the acute and convalescent phases of COVID-19. The prospective study material was composed of cDNA or gDNA derived from T cells, B-cell-depleted T cells, or PBMCs. Subjects who had been exposed to COVID-19, were actively infected with it, or had recovered from it provided the deeply sampled blood TCRbeta repertoires that made up the dataset. The sample metadata nearly always contained a de-identified subject ID, COVID-19 status, age in years and sex. The samples were drawn from the first 160 participants of the ongoing ImmuneRACE study and from 1,254 subjects provided by 6 global collaborators. Where available, HLA class I and class II types were obtained from metadata supplied by the sample provider rather than from assay-based typing. The repertoires were made available in a free public database intended to serve as a resource for research on the immune response to SARS-CoV-2. Overall study results and their limits: The quantity of clinical and demographic metadata differed by source and by participant and was supplied without curation.

V has 5 bases trimmed and J has 4 bases trimmed; junction bases matching no gene number 4. The CDR3 spans 13 residues, from the cysteine through the phenylalanine. Only the CDR3 DNA stays, 39 bases, in frame from base 1. According to the germline V gene, CDR1 reads MNHEY and CDR2 reads SVGAGI. Collaborating institutions collected whole blood in K2EDTA tubes following their own protocols. For TCRbeta analysis, collaborators shipped samples in one of three forms: frozen whole blood, isolated PBMCs, or DNA extracted from either of those sample types. The immunoSEQ Assay, a bias-controlled multiplex PCR, was used to amplify TCRbeta CDR3 regions from genomic DNA. The original pipeline was this. Nucleated cell counts per sample were estimated from amplification of reference gene primers within the assay. To quantify the absolute abundance of each unique TCRbeta CDR3 rearrangement, sequence reads were collapsed and filtered. Productive Simpson clonality was computed per sample as the square root of Simpson's diversity index over productive rearrangements. Here the immuneACCESS table is served through TCRdb, limited to in-frame sequences with V and J called. Missing clones are a known gap in these copies; in checked studies unresolved V genes cover under half, and the rest lacks a known reason. The DNA gave D and trimming, while V, J and clone size come from that table. In this sample the table shows about 210,000 clones, just over 90% of which occur a single time. Clones ranked in the top ten supply more than 0.95% of the sample.

Regarding this clone: The target of this receptor is not known. No qualities accompany the bases; no much larger clone lies one base away.

Sequencing used peripheral blood. This receptor was taken from a man in his thirties or forties with acute or convalescent COVID-19. The chain joins TRBV6-5 to TRBJ1-2; 7 junctional bases match TRBD1. The CDR3 region has the sequence CASSHTGAYGYTF. The nucleotides are TGTGCCAGCAGTCATACAGGGGCCTATGGCTACACCTTC.